Listed here are 10 T cell receptor beta chains from one sample, sequenced in a study of OX40 agonist ivuxolimab in advanced cancers. Library method: the immunoSEQ multiplex PCR assay. TCRdb stores this immuneACCESS table with in-frame sequences only. Part of the clones is absent; in the studies checked, under half of the shortfall reflects unresolved V genes, and no reason is known for the rest. This sample lists under 40,000 clones; more than 70% were detected once. The ten most abundant clones make up approximately 9.8% of the sample. This specimen was CD4+ or CD8+ T cells sorted from blood, taken in a trial of the OX40 agonist ivuxolimab. The source is an adult with an advanced solid tumor such as melanoma, head and neck, liver or kidney cancer.

The chain links TRBV14 to TRBJ1-1; D is perhaps TRBD1 (6 bases). V was cut by 4 bases and J by 4 bases, with 16 bases left in between. This CDR3 is 15 amino acids long. The germline V gene encodes CDR1 SGHDN and CDR2 FVKESK. The CDR3 region is CASSLSSGAGTEAFF. The CDR3 DNA reads as TGTGCCAGCAGCCTCTCATCGGGGGCCGGCACTGAAGCTTTCTTT.

The chain uses TRBV7-3 and TRBJ2-6; 7 nucleotides match TRBD1. CDR1 SGHTA and CDR2 FQGTGA come from the germline V gene. This CDR3 contains 15 residues. After removal of 5 bases from V and 2 bases from J, the junction contained 3 bases not matched to a gene. CDR3: CASSPDRAGANVLTF. Written as DNA, the CDR3 is TGTGCCAGCAGCCCCGACAGGGCTGGGGCCAACGTCCTGACTTTC.

The V gene is TRBV30, the J gene TRBJ1-1; D is uncertain. Trimming took 3 bases from V and 4 from J, leaving 21 bases between them. Per the germline V gene, CDR1 is GTSNPN and CDR2 is SVGIG (reference sequence). CDR3 length equals 16 residues. In nucleotides, the CDR3 is TGTGCCTGGAGCCCCCCCACGATGCGGAGAAGCACTGAAGCTTTCTTT. Translated, it gives CAWSPPTMRRSTEAFF.

The chain has TRBV10-3 and TRBJ2-3, with 10 bases fitting TRBD2. Germline V gives CDR1 ENHRY, CDR2 SYGVKD. The V gene end was trimmed by 8 bases and the J gene end by 1 base; junction bases not matched to a gene: 3. The CDR3 is 14 residues long. The CDR3 coding sequence is TGTGCCATCCGGACTAGCGGAGGCACAGATACGCAGTATTTT. Translating gives CAIRTSGGTDTQYF.

On this clone itself: Other DNA sequences of this sample code for an identical CDR3. The chain recombines TRBV19 with TRBJ2-5, with D unclear. CDR3 length: 13 residues. Germline V gene lookup returns CDR1 LNHDA and CDR2 SQIVND (reference sequence). Trimming shortened V by 6 bases and J by 1 base, and 9 bases separated the two germline ends. The CDR3 spells CASSWAGQETQYF. The CDR3 DNA reads as TGTGCCAGTAGCTGGGCAGGCCAAGAGACCCAGTACTTC.

The chain recombines TRBV2 with TRBJ2-2, with a weak D call TRBD1 (6 bases). The CDR3 sequence is 14 residues long. Germline V CDR1 and CDR2: SNHLY, FYNNEI. Deletions cut 10 bases from V and 3 bases from J, with 15 bases between. The DNA of the CDR3 is TGTGCCACCCAGCAGGACAGAGACACCGGGGAGCTGTTTTTT. Translated, it gives CATQQDRDTGELFF.

This chain uses TRBV12-5 with TRBJ2-1; a possible D gene is TRBD1 (5 bases). The CDR3 loop spans 15 amino acids. Germline CDR1 reads LGHNT; CDR2 reads FRNRAP. The ends were cut back, 2 bases at V and 7 bases at J, with 15 bases in the middle. This chain's CDR3 is CASGLNAGIVNEQFF. In DNA form, the CDR3 reads TGTGCTAGTGGTTTGAATGCAGGGATTGTGAATGAGCAGTTCTTC. Filled out from reference TRBV12-5 and TRBJ2-1, the complete variable domain reads DARVTQTPRHKVTEMGQEVTMRCQPILGHNTVFWYRQTMMQGLELLAYFRNRAPLDDSGMPKDRFSAEMPDATLATLKIQPSEPRDSAVYFCASGLNAGIVNEQFFGPGTRLTVL.

This chain connects TRBV5-1 to TRBJ2-7, with D possibly called TRBD1 or TRBD2 (5 bases each). The CDR3 covers 15 residues. Germline V gene lookup returns CDR1 SGHRS and CDR2 YFSETQ. V lost 3 bases to trimming and J lost 2 bases, with 15 bases between them. This chain's CDR3 is CASSWSGTETYEQYF. CDR3 bases: TGCGCCAGCAGCTGGTCGGGGACGGAGACCTACGAGCAGTACTTC.

This chain joins TRBV4-1 and TRBJ1-4; 8 bases map to TRBD1. The CDR3 length is 14 residues. The V gene's germline CDR1 is MGHRA and CDR2 YSYEKL. After removal of 1 base from V and 7 bases from J, the junction contained 2 bases not matched to a gene. The CDR3 bases are TGCGCCAGCAGCCAAGGAACAGGGGGTGAAAAACTGTTTTTT. Translated: CASSQGTGGEKLFF.

The chain uses TRBV6-5 and TRBJ1-2; 7 nucleotides align to TRBD1. Germline CDR1 reads MNHEY; CDR2 reads SVGAGI. The J segment lost 2 bases and the V segment lost 6 bases, leaving 3 bases of the junction unmatched. This CDR3 spans 13 amino acids. CDR3 residues: CASRPDRNYGYTF. CDR3 coding DNA: TGTGCCAGCAGACCGGACAGGAACTATGGCTACACCTTC.